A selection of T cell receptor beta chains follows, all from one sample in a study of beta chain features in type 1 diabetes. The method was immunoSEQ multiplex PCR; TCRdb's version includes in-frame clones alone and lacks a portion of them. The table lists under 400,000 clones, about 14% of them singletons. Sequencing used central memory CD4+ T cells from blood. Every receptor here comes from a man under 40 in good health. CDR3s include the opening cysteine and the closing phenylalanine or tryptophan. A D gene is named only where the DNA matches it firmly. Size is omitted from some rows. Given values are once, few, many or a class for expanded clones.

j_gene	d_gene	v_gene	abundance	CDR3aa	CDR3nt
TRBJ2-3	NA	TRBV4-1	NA	CASSHRGGTQYF	TGCGCCAGCAGCCATAGGGGGGGGACGCAGTATTTT
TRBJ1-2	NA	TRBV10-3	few	CAISELTGAVDGYTF	TGTGCCATCAGTGAGTTGACGGGCGCGGTGGATGGCTACACCTTC
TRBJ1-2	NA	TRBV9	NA	CASSVEDRGIYTF	TGTGCCAGCAGCGTAGAAGATCGTGGGATCTACACCTTC
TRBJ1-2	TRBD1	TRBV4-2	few	CASSENPRTGGGYTF	TGTGCCAGCAGCGAGAACCCCCGGACAGGGGGAGGCTACACCTTC
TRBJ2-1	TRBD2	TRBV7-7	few	CASSLAGSGGPYNEQFF	TGTGCCAGCAGCTTGGCCGGCAGCGGGGGGCCTTACAATGAGCAGTTCTTC
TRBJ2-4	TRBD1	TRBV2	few	CASRTDRSLAKNIQYF	TGTGCCAGCAGAACGGACAGGTCTCTAGCCAAAAACATTCAGTACTTC
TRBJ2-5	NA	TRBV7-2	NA	CASSRYGETQYF	TGTGCCAGCAGCCGATATGGGGAGACCCAGTACTTC
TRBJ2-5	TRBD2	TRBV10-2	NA	CASSEGGRETQYF	TGCGCCAGCAGTGAGGGCGGGAGGGAGACCCAGTACTTC
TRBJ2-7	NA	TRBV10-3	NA	CAISRTDYEQYF	TGTGCCATCAGCCGGACCGATTACGAGCAGTACTTC
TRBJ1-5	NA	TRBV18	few	CASSPQSNQPQHF	TGTGCCAGCTCACCGCAGAGCAATCAGCCCCAGCATTTT
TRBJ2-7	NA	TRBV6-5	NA	CASSSMTGSYEQYF	TGTGCCAGCAGTTCCATGACAGGATCCTACGAGCAGTACTTC
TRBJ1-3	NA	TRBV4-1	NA	CASSQQAGGTIYF	TGCGCCAGCAGCCAACAAGCGGGGGGCACCATATATTTT
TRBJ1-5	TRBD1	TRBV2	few	CASSDRQGGQPQHF	TGTGCCAGCAGCGATAGACAGGGAGGTCAGCCCCAGCATTTT
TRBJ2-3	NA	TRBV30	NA	CASRLSGDTQYF	TGTGCCAGTAGATTAAGCGGAGATACGCAGTATTTT
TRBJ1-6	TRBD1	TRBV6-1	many	CASQKTGNSPLHF	TGTGCCAGCCAGAAGACAGGGAATTCACCCCTCCACTTT
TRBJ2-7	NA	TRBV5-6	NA	CASSLDVQTYEQYF	TGTGCCAGCAGCTTGGATGTCCAGACCTACGAGCAGTACTTC
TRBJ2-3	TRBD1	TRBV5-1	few	CATGLGQGAVTDTQYF	TGCGCCACCGGGCTTGGGCAGGGGGCTGTCACAGATACGCAGTATTTT
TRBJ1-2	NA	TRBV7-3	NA	CASSPGATSGYTF	TGTGCCAGCAGCCCCGGGGCAACCTCTGGCTACACCTTC
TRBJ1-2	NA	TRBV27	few	CASSLAGTYGYTF	TGTGCCAGCAGTTTGGCAGGGACGTATGGCTACACCTTC
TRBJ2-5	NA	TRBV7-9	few	CASSLGGNQETQYF	TGTGCCAGCAGCCTCGGGGGTAACCAAGAGACCCAGTACTTC
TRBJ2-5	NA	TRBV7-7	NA	CASSDSTVYQETQYF	TGTGCCAGCAGTGATTCGACAGTGTACCAAGAGACCCAGTACTTC
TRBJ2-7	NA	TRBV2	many	CASSWRQGQYF	TGTGCCAGCAGCTGGCGCCAGGGGCAGTACTTC
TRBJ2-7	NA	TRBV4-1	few	CASSQDGPYEQYF	TGCGCCAGCAGCCAAGATGGCCCCTACGAGCAGTACTTC
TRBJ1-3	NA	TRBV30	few	CAWSVFQGNTIYF	TGTGCCTGGAGTGTCTTTCAGGGAAACACCATATATTTT
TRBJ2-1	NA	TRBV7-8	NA	CASSTTGGQTYNEQFF	TGTGCCAGCAGCACAACTGGTGGACAAACCTACAATGAGCAGTTCTTC
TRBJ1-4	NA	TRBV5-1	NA	CASSPDSRDEKLFF	TGCGCCAGCAGCCCCGATTCTCGGGATGAAAAACTGTTTTTT
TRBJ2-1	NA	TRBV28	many	CASSFHSWGNEQFF	TGTGCCAGCAGTTTTCATAGTTGGGGTAATGAGCAGTTCTTC
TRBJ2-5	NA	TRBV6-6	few	CASSLGVETQYF	TGTGCCAGCAGTCTAGGGGTGGAGACCCAGTACTTC
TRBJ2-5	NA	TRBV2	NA	CASLYPRAGETQYF	TGTGCCAGCTTATACCCCCGGGCAGGCGAGACCCAGTACTTC
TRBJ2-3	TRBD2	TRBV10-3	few	CAISGMGLRGAPDTQYF	TGTGCCATCAGTGGGATGGGGCTGCGGGGGGCCCCCGATACGCAGTATTTT
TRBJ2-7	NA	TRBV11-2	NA	CASSPDSPSGAYEQYF	TGTGCCAGCAGCCCCGACAGCCCGAGTGGGGCCTACGAGCAGTACTTC
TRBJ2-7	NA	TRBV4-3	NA	CASSQGAQGYEQYF	TGCGCCAGCAGCCAAGGCGCACAGGGCTACGAGCAGTACTTC
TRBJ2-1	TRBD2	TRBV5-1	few	CASSVSGGEYNEQFF	TGCGCCAGCAGCGTGAGCGGGGGAGAGTACAATGAGCAGTTCTTC
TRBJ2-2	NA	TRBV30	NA	CAWSVHIANTGELFF	TGTGCCTGGAGTGTACACATAGCGAACACCGGGGAGCTGTTTTTT
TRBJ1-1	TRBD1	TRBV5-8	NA	CASSRKGTVHTEAFF	TGTGCCAGCAGCCGAAAGGGGACAGTCCACACTGAAGCTTTCTTT
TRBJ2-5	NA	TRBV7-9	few	CASSAEVGSRTQYF	TGTGCCAGCAGCGCGGAAGTGGGGAGTCGGACCCAGTACTTC
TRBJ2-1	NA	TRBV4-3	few	CASSQDVSRPNEQFF	TGCGCCAGCAGCCAAGATGTTAGCCGACCGAATGAGCAGTTCTTC